One sample yielded the 32 T cell receptor beta chains listed below, sequenced in a study of T cell repertoires in cytomegalovirus infection. TCRdb recomputed calls from the reads with MiXCR, one row per CDR3 protein. The data hold roughly 320,000 distinct CDR3 sequences, with 9.6% observed a single time. The sample taken for sequencing was PBMCs. The receptor source for this set is a human donor in good health (CMV status not recorded). Some clones in this sample may be carry-over from other donors' samples.

This clonotype was recorded many times. V and J are TRBV29-1 and TRBJ2-7, with 14 nucleotides matching TRBD2. CDR3 length equals 18 residues. The V and J ends lost 7 bases and 5 bases, in that order; junction bases with no gene match: 19. From germline, CDR1 is SQVTM and CDR2 ANQGSEA. The CDR3 DNA reads TGCAGCGCCTTTCTAAGAGGGACTAGCGGGGGCCAGATCCACGAGCAGTACGTC. It specifies CSAFLRGTSGGQIHEQYV.

This chain connects TRBV5-1 to TRBJ2-1, with no clear D. The CDR3 is 14 residues long. Germline assignment: CDR1 SGHRS and CDR2 YFSETQ. Trimming took off 7 bases at V and 6 bases at J, with 17 bases between the two ends. The CDR3 spells CASSVWAGRNEQFF. DNA of the CDR3: TGCGCCAGCTCGGTTTGGGCCGGCCGCAATGAGCAGTTCTTC.

The genes are TRBV10-3 and TRBJ2-2, with D hard to call. Germline V lookup: CDR1 ENHRY, CDR2 SYGVKD. V was cut by 0 bases and J by 7 bases, with 9 bases left in between. CDR3 length equals 14 residues. The DNA of the CDR3 is TGTGCCATCAGTGAGTCTGGAGTCGGCGGGGAGCTGTTTTTT. Encoded protein: CAISESGVGGELFF.

This clonotype was counted ten times or more. The chain uses TRBV7-9 and TRBJ1-4; D perhaps matches TRBD1 (6 bases). With 5 bases removed from V and 7 bases from J, the gap between germline ends came to 17 bases. This CDR3 has 15 residues. Per the germline V gene, CDR1 is SEHNR and CDR2 is FQNEAQ (reference sequence). Here the CDR3 DNA reads TGTGCCAGCAGCCCCCGGACAGACGCCCGTGAAAAACTGTTTTTT. Protein product: CASSPRTDAREKLFF.

As regards this clonotype: This may come from a read error, since a much larger clone is one base off. The chain carries TRBV20-1 and TRBJ2-1, with 11 positions matching TRBD2. The CDR3 has 15 amino acids. J lost 5 bases, V lost 5 bases, and 8 bases had no gene match. CDR1 and CDR2 (germline): DFQATT, SNEGSKA (reference sequence). CDR3 loop: CSADKTSGENNEQFF. The CDR3 nucleotides are TGCAGTGCTGACAAGACTAGCGGGGAAAACAATGAGCAGTTCTTC.

A single count supports this clonotype. A much bigger clone sits one base away, suggesting this may be a read error. The CDR3 carries no conserved terminal phenylalanine or tryptophan, so it likely arises from a read error. The gene calls are TRBV6-2 or TRBV6-3 and TRBJ2-3; the D gene is possibly TRBD1 (6 bases). The germline V gene has CDR1 MNHEY and CDR2 SVGEGT. The V and J ends lost 0 bases and 2 bases respectively, with 15 bases between them. The CDR3 is 17 amino acids. Here the CDR3 DNA reads TGTGCCAGCAGTTACTCGAGGACCCAGGGGTCCACAGATACGCAGTATTCT. Residues: CASSYSRTQGSTDTQYS.

This clonotype was found many times. The J gene is TRBJ2-2, the V gene TRBV5-1, with 8 bases identical to TRBD2. CDR3 size: 15 residues. CDR1 is SGHRS, CDR2 YFSETQ, per germline. After removal of 5 bases from V and 0 bases from J, the junction contained 3 bases not matched to a gene. CDR3 sequence reads: CASRRRGANTGELFF. The CDR3 bases are TGCGCCAGCAGACGGCGGGGGGCGAACACCGGGGAGCTGTTTTTT.

This clonotype was observed at least ten times. The rearrangement links TRBV9 to TRBJ2-1, with a tentative D call TRBD2 (5 bases). CDR1 and CDR2 from the germline V gene are SGDLS and YYNGEE. The CDR3 totals 17 residues. V was cut by 3 bases and J by 4 bases, with 20 bases left in between. DNA of the CDR3: TGTGCCAGCAGCGAGAGGGTGGCCCCCACTTTGTACAATGAGCAGTTCTTC. It encodes CASSERVAPTLYNEQFF.

This clonotype was recorded many times. The V call is TRBV6-2 or TRBV6-3, the J call TRBJ2-3; D uncertain. The germline gives CDR1 MNHEY, CDR2 SVGEGT. V lost 6 bases and J lost 10, with 26 bases in between. The CDR3 runs 16 residues. This CDR3 reads CASRKAVDAGRGPQYF. The CDR3 nucleotides read TGTGCCAGCAGAAAAGCAGTTGATGCTGGACGCGGACCGCAGTATTTT.

There are many counts of this clonotype. The V and J genes are TRBV2 and TRBJ2-6, with 10 nucleotides matching TRBD1. Germline V gives CDR1 SNHLY, CDR2 FYNNEI. With V trimmed by 3 bases and J by 3 bases, 8 bases remained unmatched. The CDR3 runs to 18 residues. This CDR3 reads CASSDETGGFGGANVLTF. CDR3 nucleotide sequence: TGTGCCAGCAGTGACGAGACAGGGGGCTTCGGTGGGGCCAACGTCCTGACTTTC.

This clonotype was observed many times. The chain joins TRBV28 to TRBJ1-1; D remains unclear. This CDR3 region has 13 residues. V dropped 4 bases and J dropped 0 bases, with 6 bases sitting between them. Per the germline V gene, CDR1 is MDHEN and CDR2 is SYDVKM. The CDR3 sequence: CASSSVMNTEAFF. CDR3 in DNA: TGTGCCAGCAGTTCGGTAATGAACACTGAAGCTTTCTTT.

This clonotype was seen at least ten times. The CDR3 loop is CASSSKEDTQYF. The CDR3 DNA follows: TGTGCCAGCAGCTCGAAAGAAGATACGCAGTATTTT. The J gene is TRBJ2-3, the V gene TRBV7-9; D not resolved. V was cut by 4 bases and J by 5 bases, with 7 bases left in between. Germline-derived CDR1 and CDR2 are SEHNR and FQNEAQ (reference sequence). The CDR3 loop spans 12 amino acids.

This clonotype was seen a handful of times. The chain is built from TRBV19 and TRBJ2-6; D gene uncertain. The V end was cut by 0 bases, the J end by 2 bases, with 11 bases between. Germline V lookup: CDR1 LNHDA, CDR2 SQIVND (reference sequence). This CDR3 region has 17 residues. DNA for the CDR3: TGTGCCAGTAGTATAGAGGTAAAACCTGCTGGGGCCAACGTCCTGACTTTC. Translated: CASSIEVKPAGANVLTF.

This clonotype appeared many times. The gene calls are TRBV11-2 and TRBJ1-1; D is unclear. Germline V gene sequence: CDR1 SGHAT, CDR2 FQNNGV. Trimming left V 1 base short and J 0 bases short, with 6 bases between. The CDR3 runs 14 residues. CDR3 sequence reads: CASSLVEMNTEAFF. In DNA, the CDR3 is TGTGCCAGCAGCTTAGTGGAAATGAACACTGAAGCTTTCTTT.

This clonotype has a count of ten or more. The chain employs TRBV7-2 and TRBJ1-5, with a weak D call TRBD1 (6 bases). V lost 5 bases and J lost 2, with 10 bases in between. Per the germline V gene, CDR1 is SGHTA and CDR2 is FQGNSA. The CDR3 spans 14 residues. The CDR3 coding sequence is TGTGCCAGCAGCCTGGGACACCGCAATCAGCCCCAGCATTTT. This gives the protein CASSLGHRNQPQHF.

This clonotype has at least ten counts. The V gene is TRBV12-3 or TRBV12-4, the J gene TRBJ2-3; D gene uncertain. The V gene lost 3 bases and the J gene lost 5 bases, with 9 bases spanning the gap. The CDR3 is 13 amino acids. CDR3 protein: CASSFLPRDTQYF. The CDR3 nucleotides read TGTGCCAGCAGTTTCCTCCCGCGAGATACGCAGTATTTT.

This clonotype was recorded many times. J is TRBJ2-1 and V is TRBV20-1, with 7 bases that match TRBD2. This CDR3 region has 16 residues. From germline, CDR1 is DFQATT and CDR2 SNEGSKA (reference sequence). V lost 3 bases to trimming and J lost 1 base; unmatched junction nucleotides: 9. This chain's CDR3 is CSASFRGGGSYNEQFF. For the CDR3, the DNA is TGCAGTGCTAGTTTCCGTGGCGGGGGTTCCTACAATGAGCAGTTCTTC.

The chain is built from TRBV28 and TRBJ2-4; the match to TRBD1 covers 8 bases. CDR1 is MDHEN and CDR2 is SYDVKM in the germline V gene. J gave up 4 bases and V 5 bases, and 4 bases lay outside the gene matches. This CDR3 contains 14 residues. The CDR3 sequence is CASSPQGAKNIQYF. CDR3 bases: TGTGCCAGCAGTCCCCAGGGGGCAAAAAACATTCAGTACTTC.

This clonotype was counted at least ten times. CDR3: CASSLFADSNQPQHF. In DNA, the CDR3 is TGCGCCAGCAGCTTATTCGCGGATAGCAATCAGCCCCAGCATTTT. The rearrangement uses TRBV5-1 and TRBJ1-5; unclear D gene. Deletions cut 2 bases from V and 0 bases from J, with 9 bases between. CDR3 size: 15 residues. The germline V gene has CDR1 SGHRS and CDR2 YFSETQ. Full variable domain (remainder filled in from reference TRBV5-1 and TRBJ1-5): KAGVTQTPRYLIKTRGQQVTLSCSPISGHRSVSWYQQTPGQGLQFLFEYFSETQRNKGNFPGRFSGRQFSNSRSEMNVSTLELGDSALYLCASSLFADSNQPQHFGDGTRLSIL.

This clonotype was observed many times. The chain is built from TRBV12-3 or TRBV12-4 and TRBJ2-5, with 8 nucleotides matching TRBD1. Germline trimming cut 3 bases from V and 4 bases from J; bases unmatched to any gene: 7. The CDR3 is 15 residues long. CDR3 in amino acids: CASSLRDRPAETQYF. The CDR3 coding sequence is TGTGCCAGCAGTTTGCGGGACAGGCCAGCAGAGACCCAGTACTTC.

There are many counts of this clonotype. The chain has TRBV5-1 and TRBJ1-1; possibly TRBD1 for D (5 bases). V was trimmed by 4 bases and J by 3 bases, leaving 10 bases between them. The CDR3 totals 13 residues. Germline CDR1 reads SGHRS; CDR2 reads YFSETQ. The CDR3 here is CASSGRGDTEAFF. CDR3 nucleotides: TGCGCCAGCAGCGGAAGAGGGGACACTGAAGCTTTCTTT.

This clonotype was observed at least ten times. The chain employs TRBV6-5 and TRBJ2-5; TRBD2 agrees at 10 bases. The CDR3 has 15 residues. The germline V gene encodes CDR1 MNHEY and CDR2 SVGAGI. V shed 5 bases and J 6 bases; nucleotides not matched to a gene: 9. DNA for the CDR3: TGTGCCAGCAGTCCAACTAGCGGGGTCGATCAGACCCAGTACTTC. Residues: CASSPTSGVDQTQYF.

This clonotype was recorded at least ten times. The chain carries TRBV14 and TRBJ1-2; D might be TRBD1 (6 bases). V was cut by 0 bases and J by 4 bases, with 12 bases left in between. Germline CDR1 and CDR2: SGHDN and FVKESK. The CDR3 is 15 residues long. CDR3 in amino acids: CASSQEGGRVYGYTF. The DNA of the CDR3 is TGTGCCAGCAGCCAAGAGGGGGGGCGCGTCTATGGCTACACCTTC. The full variable domain, rest sourced from reference TRBV14 and TRBJ1-2, is EAGVTQFPSHSVIEKGQTVTLRCDPISGHDNLYWYRRVMGKEIKFLLHFVKESKQDESGMPNNRFLAERTGGTYSTLKVQPAELEDSGVYFCASSQEGGRVYGYTFGSGTRLTVV.

This clonotype was observed many times. The chain is built from TRBV14 and TRBJ2-1, with TRBD1 matching 11 bases. This CDR3 has 15 amino acids. Germline V gene lookup returns CDR1 SGHDN and CDR2 FVKESK. V lost 6 bases and J lost 4; bases outside the gene matches: 5. The CDR3 is CASRLGQGVYNEQFF. In DNA form, the CDR3 reads TGTGCCAGCAGACTGGGACAGGGGGTATACAATGAGCAGTTCTTC. The full variable domain, with the rest looked up from reference TRBV14 and TRBJ2-1, is EAGVTQFPSHSVIEKGQTVTLRCDPISGHDNLYWYRRVMGKEIKFLLHFVKESKQDESGMPNNRFLAERTGGTYSTLKVQPAELEDSGVYFCASRLGQGVYNEQFFGPGTRLTVL.

This clonotype was counted ten times or more. This chain uses TRBV5-5 with TRBJ2-1, with D possibly matching TRBD1 (6 bases). The germline CDR1 and CDR2 sequences are SGHKS and YYEKEE (reference sequence). The CDR3 covers 15 residues. Trimming cost V 0 bases and J 5 bases, with 12 bases left between them. The CDR3 sequence is CASSLEADRDNEQFF. CDR3 nucleotide sequence: TGTGCCAGCAGCTTGGAGGCGGACAGAGACAATGAGCAGTTCTTC.

This clonotype was observed at least ten times. The chain's CDR3 is CASSRDSLTEAFF. The CDR3 region has the DNA TGTGCCAGCAGCCGGGACAGCCTGACTGAAGCTTTCTTT. This chain joins TRBV6-6 and TRBJ1-1, with 7 bases lining up with TRBD1. V shed 6 bases, J shed 5 bases, and the junction held 6 bases outside the gene matches. Germline V gene sequence: CDR1 MNHNY, CDR2 SVGAGI (reference sequence). The CDR3 spans 13 residues.

This clonotype was detected many times. V usage is TRBV5-5 and J usage is TRBJ1-3, with TRBD1 matching over 10 bases. The germline gives CDR1 SGHKS, CDR2 YYEKEE (reference sequence). V gave up 4 bases and J gave up 4 bases; unmatched junction bases: 5. The CDR3 is 15 residues long. DNA of the CDR3: TGTGCCAGCAGCACCGACAGGGGGCTCGGAAACACCATATATTTT. It encodes CASSTDRGLGNTIYF.

Many counts were recorded for this clonotype. The J gene is TRBJ1-2, the V gene TRBV10-3; D is perhaps TRBD1 (6 bases). The V end was cut by 3 bases, the J end by 5 bases, with 13 bases between. From germline, CDR1 is ENHRY and CDR2 SYGVKD. This CDR3 spans 14 amino acids. This CDR3 is CAISEAGEVYGYTF. Here the CDR3 DNA reads TGTGCCATCAGTGAAGCAGGGGAAGTGTATGGCTACACCTTC.

This clonotype was counted at least ten times. The V call is TRBV11-1, the J call TRBJ1-1; D is undetermined. The CDR3 loop spans 14 amino acids. With 5 bases removed from V and 0 bases from J, the gap between germline ends came to 10 bases. The germline CDR1 and CDR2 sequences are SGHAT and FQDESV (reference sequence). CDR3 residues: CASSPAPMNTEAFF. CDR3 nucleotide sequence: TGTGCCAGCAGCCCAGCCCCGATGAACACTGAAGCTTTCTTT.

This chain links TRBV20-1 with TRBJ2-5; D gene ambiguous. Germline values: CDR1 DFQATT, CDR2 SNEGSKA (reference sequence). The CDR3 extends over 8 amino acids. The V end was cut by 8 bases, the J end by 7 bases, with 5 bases between. CDR3 in DNA: TGCAGTCCCGGGACCCAGTACTTC. As protein: CSPGTQYF.

This clonotype was found many times. The chain couples TRBV7-8 to TRBJ1-2; TRBD1 might be the D (6 bases). Trimming left V 2 bases short and J 4 bases short, with 17 bases between. The CDR3 sequence is 16 residues long. Germline CDR1 is SGHVS and CDR2 is FQNEAQ. The CDR3 DNA reads TGTGCCAGCAGCTTACCTGCCATGGACAGCCGCTATGGCTACACCTTC. Protein: CASSLPAMDSRYGYTF.

This clonotype was observed at least ten times. This chain links TRBV28 with TRBJ1-2; the D is unclear. The V end was cut by 4 bases, the J end by 1 base, with 7 bases between. The CDR3 is 13 residues long. The germline V gene encodes CDR1 MDHEN and CDR2 SYDVKM. CDR3 loop: CASSSPVNYGYTF. CDR3 nucleotides: TGTGCCAGCAGTTCCCCTGTTAACTATGGCTACACCTTC.